This TCR beta chain was recorded in a study of blood T cell repertoires in COVID-19 (TCRdb year 2020). With respect to the entire study: Samples from collaborators originated in the United States, Italy and Spain and spanned both the acute and convalescent phases of COVID-19. The prospective study material was composed of cDNA or gDNA derived from T cells, B-cell-depleted T cells, or PBMCs. Subjects who had been exposed to COVID-19, were actively infected with it, or had recovered from it provided the deeply sampled blood TCRbeta repertoires that made up the dataset. The repertoires were made available in a free public database intended to serve as a resource for research on the immune response to SARS-CoV-2. Samples were obtained from the ongoing ImmuneRACE study (first 160 participants) and from 1,254 subjects provided by 6 global collaborators. The sample metadata nearly always contained a de-identified subject ID, COVID-19 status, age in years and sex. Where HLA class I and class II types were available, the types were taken from metadata supplied by the sample provider, not from assay-based typing.

On this clone itself: Its antigen specificity is not known. No base quality information exists; no much larger clone differs at one position.

The paper's findings and limits, for the study overall: How much clinical and demographic metadata was included differed by source and by participant, and the metadata was provided uncurated.

TCRbeta CDR3 regions were amplified from genomic DNA by means of the immunoSEQ Assay, a bias-controlled multiplex PCR. The authors' pipeline ran thus. The number of nucleated cells in each sample was estimated from the amplification of reference gene primers within the assay. To quantify the absolute abundance of each unique TCRbeta CDR3 rearrangement, sequence reads were collapsed and filtered. For each sample, productive Simpson clonality was calculated as the square root of Simpson's diversity index across productive rearrangements. Entries here come from immuneACCESS through TCRdb and include only in-frame sequences with V and J called. Some clones fail to appear in such tables; in the studies checked, an unresolved V gene covers under half of the shortfall, and the cause of the remainder is unknown. V and J calls and clone size are copied from that table; D and trimming were computed from the DNA. This sample is represented by a few hundred thousand clones; more than 85% of them were singletons. The ten largest make up less than 3.5% of the sample.

The germline V end is reduced by 4 bases and the J end by 5 bases; junction bases left unmatched: 14. CDR1 SGDLS and CDR2 YYNGEE are derived from the germline V gene. Taken from cysteine to phenylalanine, the CDR3 has 17 residues. The only DNA kept is the CDR3, 51 bases in frame from the first base. Collaborating institutions collected whole blood in K2EDTA tubes following their own protocols. For TCRbeta analysis, collaborator samples were shipped as frozen whole blood, as isolated PBMCs, or as DNA extracted from either sample type. The sample taken for sequencing was peripheral blood. The chain couples TRBV9 to TRBJ2-5, with 10 junctional bases fitting TRBD2. This clonotype originated in a human donor in a cohort sampled during active COVID-19. The sequenced DNA is TGTGCCAGCAGCCCAAGTATCACCCTAGCGGGAGAGGAGACCCAGTACTTC. The encoded protein is CASSPSITLAGEETQYF.